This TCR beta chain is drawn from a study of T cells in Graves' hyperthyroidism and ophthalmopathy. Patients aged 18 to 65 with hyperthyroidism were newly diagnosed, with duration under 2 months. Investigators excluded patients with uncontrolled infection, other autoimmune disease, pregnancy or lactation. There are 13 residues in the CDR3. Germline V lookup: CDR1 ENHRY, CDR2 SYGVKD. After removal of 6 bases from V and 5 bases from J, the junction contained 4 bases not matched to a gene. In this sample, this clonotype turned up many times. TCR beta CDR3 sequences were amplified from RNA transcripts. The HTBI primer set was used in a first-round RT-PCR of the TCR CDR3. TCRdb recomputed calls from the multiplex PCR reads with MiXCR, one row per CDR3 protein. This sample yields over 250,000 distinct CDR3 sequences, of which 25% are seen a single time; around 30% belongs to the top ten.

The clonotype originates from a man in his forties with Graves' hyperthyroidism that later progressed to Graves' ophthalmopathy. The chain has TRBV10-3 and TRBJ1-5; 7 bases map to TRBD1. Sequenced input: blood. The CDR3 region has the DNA TGTGCCATCAGAGGGGGCGAGTATCAGCCCCAGCATTTT. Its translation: CAIRGGEYQPQHF.